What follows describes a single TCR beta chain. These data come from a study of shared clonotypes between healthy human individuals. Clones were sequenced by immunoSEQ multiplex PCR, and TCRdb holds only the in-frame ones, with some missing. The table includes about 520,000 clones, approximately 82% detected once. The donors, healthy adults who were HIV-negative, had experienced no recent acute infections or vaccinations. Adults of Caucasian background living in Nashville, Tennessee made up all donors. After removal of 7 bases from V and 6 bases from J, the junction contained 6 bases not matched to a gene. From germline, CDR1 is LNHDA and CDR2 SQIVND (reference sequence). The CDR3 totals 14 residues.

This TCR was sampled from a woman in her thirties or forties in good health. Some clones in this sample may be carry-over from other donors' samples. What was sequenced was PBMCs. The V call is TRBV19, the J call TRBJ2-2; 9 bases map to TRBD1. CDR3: CASIRDRAPGELFF. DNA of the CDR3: TGTGCCAGTATTCGGGACAGGGCCCCCGGGGAGCTGTTTTTT.